This T cell receptor (beta chain) comes out of a study of post-analysis software for immune sequencing data. Broader study findings: Significantly lower normalized Chao1 diversity was found in patients with multiple sclerosis relative to controls. Controls had lower frequencies than patients of five TRBV segments, which included TRBV5-6, TRBV5-1 and TRBV20-1.

Details on this clonotype: Its specificity is unknown.

TCR beta cDNA libraries had unique molecular identifiers. With roughly 1 to 11 million T cells as the source, 540,000 or so cDNA molecules resulted. TCRdb processed the PCR reads anew with MiXCR; each CDR3 protein has one entry. Of hundreds of thousands of distinct CDR3 sequences listed, 44% are singletons. Germline lookup yields CDR1 SGHTA and CDR2 FQGNSA. J gave up 4 bases and V 1 base, and 4 bases lay outside the gene matches. The CDR3 extends over 15 amino acids. Sequenced input: blood. The receptor was derived from a girl aged 10-17 years with multiple sclerosis. The V call is TRBV7-2, the J call TRBJ2-1, with 7 nucleotides matching TRBD2. The CDR3 here is CASSLGPSGYNEQFF. CDR3 DNA sequence: TGTGCCAGCAGCTTAGGACCTAGCGGATACAATGAGCAGTTCTTC.